This T cell receptor beta chain is from a study of cytotoxic CD8 clonotypes in ibrutinib-treated CLL (dated by TCRdb to the early 2020s). Context from the whole study: The cohort was composed of about 10 relapsed/refractory and about 15 treatment-naive patients; IGHV unmutated status was identified in fewer than 18 patients. Cryopreserved peripheral blood mononuclear cells were collected at three points: before therapy, at response, and at either sustained remission or disease progression. On average, each sample yielded 270,000 or so productive templates and over 90,000 productive rearrangements. Responses were partial in roughly 24 patients and complete in 2; after median approximately 69 months follow-up, around 14 stayed in remission and approximately twelve progressed. Samples at response were collected after a median of about 11 months of treatment, with a range of about 6 to 40 months. Of the approximately 87 participants in the trial, roughly 25 had longitudinal samples available. Results and caveats for the whole study, not just this receptor: Public clonotypes were rare and either shrank or stayed stable during treatment, and the rise in clonality at ibrutinib response reflected expansion of private clonotypes. Clonality rose at ibrutinib response, remained stable during sustained remission, and dropped back toward baseline at progression. Lymph node repertoires were not examined, and the timing of sampling was not matched between patients in sustained remission and those whose disease progressed. Baseline clonality exceeded that of age-matched healthy donors and correlated strongly with circulating CD8+ T-cell counts.

To note about this clone: It has no known antigen specificity. Per-nucleotide qualities are absent, and no much larger clonotype sits a single base away.

For TCR beta library preparation, around 2 micrograms of genomic DNA were isolated from cryopreserved PBMCs. Longitudinal blood samples from CLL patients on ibrutinib monotherapy were analyzed using high-throughput TCR beta sequencing. Patients were enrolled in a phase 2 open-label single-center ibrutinib monotherapy trial. The CDR3 covers 13 residues, taking in both the cysteine and the phenylalanine. Only the CDR3 DNA is retained, 39 bases long and in frame from the first base. V loses 10 bases, J loses 5 bases, and the germline ends lie 17 bases apart. Per the germline V gene, SNHLY is the CDR1 and FYNNEI is the CDR2. Each clonotype received, on average, roughly 9.6x coverage in deep resolution sequencing performed on a MiSeq, where the target depth lay between 1 in 1 million and 1 in 200,000 T cells. The immunoSEQ hsTCRB Kit was used to generate the TCR beta libraries. In the authors' own workflow: ImmunoSEQ Data Assistant and ImmunoSEQ Analyzer were used for data analysis, and V, D and J genes were assigned according to IMGT definitions. Clonality was computed as one minus normalized Shannon entropy of productive rearrangement frequencies, ranging from 0 to 1. Public clonotype analysis was restricted to overrepresented clonotypes comprising at least 0.05% of each patient's repertoire. Approximately 12 repertoires from age-matched healthy donors, obtained from immuneACCESS, served as clonality controls. TCRdb stores this immuneACCESS table with in-frame sequences only. Part of the clones is absent; in the studies checked, under half of the shortfall reflects unresolved V genes, and no reason is known for the rest. V, J and clone size were drawn from that table, and D and trimming were deduced from the DNA. The sample records roughly 4,400 clones, 83% of which are singletons. In total, the top ten clones hold roughly a fifth of the sample.

The chain links TRBV2 with TRBJ2-5; the D gene cannot be resolved beyond TRBD1 or TRBD2, each matching 5 bases. Sequenced here: PBMCs, sampled before ibrutinib treatment. This sequence was found in a human donor with chronic lymphocytic leukemia. CDR3 protein: CAISGASRETQYF. The sequenced DNA: TGTGCCATTTCCGGGGCCTCCCGGGAGACCCAGTACTTC. Supplemented by the reference TRBV2 and TRBJ2-5 proteins around the CDR3, the complete variable domain is EPEVTQTPSHQVTQMGQEVILRCVPISNHLYFYWYRQILGQKVEFLVSFYNNEISEKSEIFDDQFSVERPDGSNFTLKIRSTKLEDSAMYFCAISGASRETQYFGPGTRLLVL.